This is a list of T cell receptor beta chains from one sample in a study of radiotherapy plus CTLA-4 blockade in lung cancer. Sequencing was performed with immunoSEQ multiplex PCR; in TCRdb, only in-frame clones are kept and a portion is missing. Of fewer than 90,000 clones in the sample, around four fifths were seen once. The sequencing used peripheral blood, collected from a patient treated with radiotherapy plus ipilimumab. Every receptor here comes from a human donor with non-small cell lung cancer who had stable disease on radiotherapy plus ipilimumab. The CDR3 runs from the conserved cysteine through the conserved F or W. A D gene is named only where the DNA matches it firmly. The size of a clone is reported for some rows only, either as once, few or many, or as a class for expanded clones.

D	V	size	J	CDR3	DNA
TRBD1	TRBV11-2	NA	TRBJ1-1	CASSLDRTGGEAFF	TGTGCCAGCAGCTTAGATCGGACAGGGGGAGAGGCTTTCTTT
NA	TRBV5-4	once	TRBJ2-3	CASSLGAVGFTDTQYF	TGTGCCAGCAGCTTGGGGGCTGTGGGATTCACAGATACGCAGTATTTT
NA	TRBV9	NA	TRBJ2-1	CASSVAAREEQFF	TGTGCCAGCAGCGTAGCTGCTCGAGAGGAGCAGTTCTTC
NA	TRBV6-6	NA	TRBJ2-5	CASTPRAGLRQETQYF	TGTGCCAGCACCCCCCGGGCTGGATTACGACAAGAGACCCAGTACTTC
TRBD1	TRBV6-5	NA	TRBJ2-2	CASSSPHRGTGELFF	TGTGCCAGCAGTTCCCCCCACAGGGGCACCGGGGAGCTGTTTTTT
TRBD2	TRBV7-2	NA	TRBJ2-7	CASSLGSTSGPPYEQYF	TGTGCCAGCAGCTTAGGATCGACTAGCGGGCCCCCCTACGAGCAGTACTTC
TRBD2	TRBV6-4	NA	TRBJ2-2	CASSPSSGGNTGELFF	TGTGCCAGCAGCCCATCTAGCGGGGGGAACACCGGGGAGCTGTTTTTT
TRBD1	TRBV9	NA	TRBJ2-3	CASSVGQGFTDTQYF	TGTGCCAGCAGCGTAGGACAGGGGTTCACAGATACGCAGTATTTT
NA	TRBV7-2	NA	TRBJ1-1	CASSLAQAVLNTEAFF	TGTGCCAGCAGCTTAGCGCAGGCGGTCTTGAACACTGAAGCTTTCTTT
TRBD2	TRBV5-1	NA	TRBJ2-2	CASSLGLAGGRSTGELFF	TGCGCCAGCAGCCTGGGACTAGCGGGAGGGCGGAGCACCGGGGAGCTGTTTTTT
NA	TRBV7-3	NA	TRBJ2-1	CASSLSGHEQFF	TGTGCCAGCAGCTTAAGTGGGCATGAGCAGTTCTTC